A selection of T cell receptor beta chains follows, all from one sample in a study of cytomegalovirus exposure and HLA in healthy donors. Clones were sequenced by immunoSEQ multiplex PCR, and TCRdb holds only the in-frame ones, with some missing. Here the sample spans 90,000 to 110,000 clones, approximately 12% being singletons. Input material: PBMCs. These receptor sequences come from a man between 35 and 55 years old in good health and CMV-seropositive. Both conserved end residues are part of each CDR3. The D gene is left open where the match is weak. Not every row has a clone size; where given, it reads once, few, many or a size class.

abundance	d_gene	v_gene	j_gene	CDR3nt	CDR3aa
.	.	TRBV27	TRBJ2-2	TGTGCCAGCAGTTTGGCAGCGGGCACCGGGGAGCTGTTTTTT	CASSLAAGTGELFF
few	TRBD2	TRBV4-1	TRBJ2-1	TGCGCCAGCAGCCAAGGGAACCAAGGACTAGCGTCGCTCACTGAGCAGTTCTTC	CASSQGNQGLASLTEQFF
few	TRBD2	TRBV29-1	TRBJ2-7	TGCAGCGCCGATAGCGGGGAGGGGCCAGGGTTCGAGCAGTACTTC	CSADSGEGPGFEQYF
.	.	TRBV29-1	TRBJ1-1	TGCAGCGTTGATCAGGGGAACACTGAAGCTTTCTTT	CSVDQGNTEAFF
.	.	TRBV7-2	TRBJ1-3	TGTGCCAGCAGCTTCCAACGAGGGTCCTCTGGAAACACCATATATTTT	CASSFQRGSSGNTIYF
few	.	TRBV7-4	TRBJ2-5	TGTGCCAGCAGCTTAGAAAGCGAGACCCAGTACTTC	CASSLESETQYF
few	.	TRBV6-5	TRBJ1-1	TGTGCCAGCAGTTACAGGGAGGGGACTGAAGCTTTCTTT	CASSYREGTEAFF
.	.	TRBV6-6	TRBJ1-2	TGTGCCAGCAGTTACAGGACAGATTATGGCTACACCTTC	CASSYRTDYGYTF
.	.	TRBV5-8	TRBJ2-2	TGTGCCAGCAGCTTGAGGAGACTTAACACCGGGGAGCTGTTTTTT	CASSLRRLNTGELFF
few	.	TRBV7-9	TRBJ1-1	TGTGCCAGCAGCCGGCGAGAGGTTATGACAGCTGAAGCTTTCTTT	CASSRREVMTAEAFF
few	TRBD1	TRBV7-8	TRBJ2-1	TGTGCCAGCAGCCCCCGGAGGGACAGGGGATGGAATGAGCAGTTCTTC	CASSPRRDRGWNEQFF
few	.	TRBV10-3	TRBJ1-2	TGTGCCATCAGAGGGGATTACTATGGCTACACCTTC	CAIRGDYYGYTF
few	TRBD1	TRBV7-7	TRBJ2-5	TGTGCCAGCAGCCAAGGGACAGGGCCTCAAGAGACCCAGTACTTC	CASSQGTGPQETQYF
.	TRBD2	TRBV7-9	TRBJ2-5	TGTGCCAGCAGCTTGGGACTAGCGGGAGGGCCTACCCAGTACTTC	CASSLGLAGGPTQYF
few	TRBD1	TRBV5-4	TRBJ2-7	TGTGCCAGCAGCGCCTGCAGGGGGCGTTACGAGCAGTACTTC	CASSACRGRYEQYF
.	.	TRBV6-4	TRBJ2-3	TGTGCCAGCAGCCCCCTGGGGGGTAGTAGAAGTACAGATACGCAGTATTTT	CASSPLGGSRSTDTQYF
once	.	TRBV6-6	TRBJ2-7	TGTGCCAGCAGTTACTCAGGAGGGCGCTACGAGCAGTACTTC	CASSYSGGRYEQYF
few	TRBD1	TRBV30	TRBJ2-7	TGTGCCTGGAGTCCCGGGACAGGGTCCTACGAGCAGTACTTC	CAWSPGTGSYEQYF
.	.	TRBV7-9	TRBJ2-1	TGTGCCAGTTCTCCTGGCGGGCCCTCCTACAATGAGCAGTTCTTC	CASSPGGPSYNEQFF
.	TRBD1	TRBV5-1	TRBJ1-4	TGCGCCAGCAGCTTGGGACAGGGGGCTAAAAAACTGTTTTTT	CASSLGQGAKKLFF
once	.	TRBV6-1	TRBJ2-7	TGTGCCAGCAGTGAAAAGACAGCAACCTACGAACAGTACTTC	CASSEKTATYEQYF
.	.	TRBV5-1	TRBJ2-1	TGCGCCAGCAGCTTGGATCTGTACAATGAGCAGTTCTTC	CASSLDLYNEQFF
few	TRBD2	TRBV11-3	TRBJ2-1	TGTGCCAGCAGCCAAGGGACTAGCGGGAGCTACAATGAGCAGTTCTTC	CASSQGTSGSYNEQFF
.	.	TRBV19	TRBJ1-5	TGTGCCAGTAGGACAGGCCATAGCAATCAGCCCCAGCATTTT	CASRTGHSNQPQHF
.	.	TRBV7-2	TRBJ2-7	TGTGCCAGCAGCTTACAAGACGGGAGCCGCGAGCAGTACTTC	CASSLQDGSREQYF
few	.	TRBV6-6	TRBJ1-3	TGTGCCAGCAGTCCCGGGAGGGGCTCTGGAAACACCATATATTTT	CASSPGRGSGNTIYF
.	TRBD1	TRBV28	TRBJ1-3	TGTGCCAGCAGTTTGAGGCAGGGGGCCGGTGGAAACACCATATATTTT	CASSLRQGAGGNTIYF
few	TRBD1	TRBV25-1	TRBJ1-2	TGTGCCAGCAGTGGGGGGACAGGGGGGGCCTATGGCTACACCTTC	CASSGGTGGAYGYTF
few	TRBD2	TRBV10-1	TRBJ2-1	TGCGCCAGCAGTGAGTCCCTAGCGGGGGCTAGGAATGAGCAGTTCTTC	CASSESLAGARNEQFF
few	TRBD1	TRBV30	TRBJ2-2	TGTGCCTGGAGTGTATACCCTGGGGCAGGGGGCTTTTACGGGGAGCTGTTTTTT	CAWSVYPGAGGFYGELFF
few	.	TRBV2	TRBJ2-5	TGTGCCAGCAGCGCGGCTAGCGCGCAACAAGAGACCCAGTACTTC	CASSAASAQQETQYF
few	.	TRBV10-1	TRBJ1-5	TGCGCCAGCAGGGACCCGGGACAAACCTATAGCAATCAGCCCCAGCATTTT	CASRDPGQTYSNQPQHF
few	TRBD1	TRBV2	TRBJ1-5	TGTGCCAGCGGGCAGGACAGGCTCAATCAGCCCCAGCATTTT	CASGQDRLNQPQHF
few	TRBD2	TRBV2	TRBJ2-1	TGTGCCAGCAGGGGACTAGCGGATCTCAATGAGCAGTTCTTC	CASRGLADLNEQFF
few	TRBD2	TRBV30	TRBJ2-7	TGTGCCTGGGTTACTAGCGGGGTATCCTACGAGCAGTACTTC	CAWVTSGVSYEQYF
.	TRBD2	TRBV6-5	TRBJ2-7	TGTGCCAGCAGTGCGACCGGGACTAGGAGCTACGAGCAGTACTTC	CASSATGTRSYEQYF